This T cell receptor (beta chain) was found in a study of identical twins. A universal primer site arose from template switching, and cDNA bore unique molecular identifiers. TCRdb fed the 5' RACE reads into MiXCR, producing one record per CDR3 protein. Of roughly 240,000 distinct CDR3 sequences in the sample, around 7.6% were seen once. Healthy Caucasians provided all donations. V dropped 1 base and J dropped 6 bases, with 7 bases sitting between them. The CDR3 has 12 residues. Regarding the study as a whole: Within cord blood, abundant beta clonotypes carried fewer insertions, but memory repertoires showed no such trend.

Worth noting for this clonotype: Its specificity is not known.

A further study also used this sample, focusing on yellow fever vaccine responses in identical twins. This second report adds: Vaccine-induced T cell responses in twins were reportedly observed to appear partly convergent, partly personalized.

The source of this sequence is a woman between 18 and 30 years old in good health. Source material: CD8+ T cells sorted from blood. The chain combines TRBV12-3 or TRBV12-4 with TRBJ2-7; D is uncertain. As DNA, the CDR3 is TGTGCCAGCAGTTTAGGGGAAAGCGAGCAGTACTTC. It specifies CASSLGESEQYF.